The 8 T cell receptor beta chains below all came from one sample that was sequenced in a study of PD-1 blockade in classical Hodgkin lymphoma. As for time point: cycle 4 day 1 (C4D1), after less than 7 weeks of nivolumab. The patients all showed relapse after autologous stem cell transplantation, while their brentuximab vedotin exposure varied. By magnetic negative selection, CD4+ T cells were purified from thawed PBMCs. Repertoires were generated with immunoSEQ multiplex PCR, while TCRdb's copy carries only in-frame clones and drops some. This table has tens of thousands of clones, approximately 67% appearing once. The sample was CD4+ T cells from blood, taken before the fourth cycle of nivolumab. All receptors come from a human donor with classical Hodgkin lymphoma.

DNA of the CDR3: TGTGCCAGCACCTTCTTCCCTAGCACAGATACGCAGTATTTT. This encodes CASTFFPSTDTQYF. The V and J genes are TRBV7-9 and TRBJ2-3; D unresolved. The germline V gene has CDR1 SEHNR and CDR2 FQNEAQ (reference sequence). The CDR3 extends over 14 amino acids. The ends were cut back, 7 bases at V and 0 bases at J, with 11 bases in the middle.

The chain employs TRBV27 and TRBJ2-5, with D possibly being TRBD1 (6 bases). V lost 7 bases and J 5 bases, leaving 20 bases between the germline ends. Germline V gene lookup returns CDR1 MNHEY and CDR2 SMNVEV (reference sequence). The CDR3 runs to 15 residues. The chain's CDR3 is CASKITSQGGETQYF. The CDR3, as DNA: TGTGCCAGCAAAATAACGTCACAGGGTGGGGAGACCCAGTACTTC.

The J gene is TRBJ2-1, the V gene TRBV5-1; D uncertain. With 2 bases removed from V and 9 bases from J, the gap between germline ends came to 9 bases. The germline V gene encodes CDR1 SGHRS and CDR2 YFSETQ. The CDR3 spans 12 residues. CDR3 amino acids: CASSFRGVEQFF. For the CDR3, the DNA is TGCGCCAGCAGCTTTCGTGGGGTTGAGCAGTTCTTC.

The rearrangement uses TRBV18 and TRBJ2-2; D remains unclear. Germline loops: CDR1 KGHSH, CDR2 LQKENI. Trimming left V 3 bases short and J 0 bases short, with 5 bases between. This CDR3 region has 14 residues. The CDR3 sequence: CASSPSANTGELFF. DNA for the CDR3: TGTGCCAGCTCACCCAGCGCGAACACCGGGGAGCTGTTTTTT.

CDR3 protein: CASSRQTSGVLQDTTDTQYF. The CDR3 bases are TGTGCCAGCAGCCGACAAACGAGCGGGGTCCTACAGGATACCACAGATACGCAGTATTTT. The chain uses TRBV13 and TRBJ2-3; 7 bases are a match to TRBD2. Germline V gene lookup returns CDR1 PRHDT and CDR2 FYEKMQ (reference sequence). The junction had 22 bases not matched to a gene; V was cut back by 5 bases and J by 2 bases. The CDR3 sequence is 20 residues long.

The V gene is TRBV30, the J gene TRBJ2-3; 7 nucleotides match TRBD2. V was clipped by 2 bases and J by 2 bases; unmatched bases: 4. CDR3 length: 14 amino acids. The germline V gene encodes CDR1 GTSNPN and CDR2 SVGIG (reference sequence). CDR3 residues: CAWSFGGTTDTQYF. DNA of the CDR3: TGTGCCTGGAGTTTCGGGGGGACCACAGATACGCAGTATTTT.

The chain carries TRBV9 and TRBJ2-3; 11 bases line up with TRBD2. Trimming removed 2 bases from V and 14 bases from J; junction bases left unmatched: 7. The CDR3 is 13 residues long. The germline V gene encodes CDR1 SGDLS and CDR2 YYNGEE. DNA of the CDR3: TGTGCCAGCAGCGTGCTTAGCGGGGGGGCCTCGTATTTT. This codes for CASSVLSGGASYF.

V and J are TRBV5-1 and TRBJ2-6, with D perhaps matching TRBD1 or TRBD2 (5 bases each). The V gene lost 5 bases and the J gene lost 1 base, with 7 bases spanning the gap. The CDR3 spans 14 residues. Germline V gene sequence: CDR1 SGHRS, CDR2 YFSETQ. The CDR3 coding sequence is TGCGCCAGCAGTTGGGGGTCTGGGGCCAACGTCCTGACTTTC. Translation gives CASSWGSGANVLTF.